These 32 T cell receptor beta chains share one sample of origin, sequenced in a study of shared T cell receptors in the human thymus. Produced via immunoSEQ multiplex PCR; TCRdb's table is partial and in-frame only. The table shows hundreds of thousands of clones, with approximately 87% occurring only once. The sample was also linked to a second study, of human thymus T cells.

Sequencing was performed on thymocytes. These receptors all come from a boy younger than two with a congenital heart defect.

This clone was observed once. V is TRBV14 and J is TRBJ2-6; the match to TRBD1 covers 7 bases. The V gene's germline CDR1 is SGHDN and CDR2 FVKESK. V lost 1 base to trimming and J lost 0 bases; unmatched junction nucleotides: 9. CDR3 length: 19 residues. CDR3 amino acids: CASSQGFRDSGSGANVLTF. The CDR3, as DNA: TGTGCCAGCAGCCAAGGGTTCCGGGACAGTGGCTCTGGGGCCAACGTCCTGACTTTC.

The rearrangement links TRBV4-1 to TRBJ2-7, with D perhaps TRBD2 (6 bases). Germline CDR1 is MGHRA and CDR2 is YSYEKL. The CDR3 length is 17 residues. V lost 0 bases to trimming and J lost 1 base, with 16 bases between them. CDR3 in amino acids: CASSQDIPHGGSYEQYF. In nucleotides, the CDR3 is TGCGCCAGCAGCCAAGATATACCCCATGGAGGGTCCTACGAGCAGTACTTC.

V usage is TRBV7-2 and J usage is TRBJ2-7, with a weak D call TRBD1 (6 bases). V was pared by 0 bases and J by 3 bases, with 18 bases between. Germline V gene sequence: CDR1 SGHTA, CDR2 FQGNSA. CDR3 size: 17 residues. CDR3 sequence (DNA): TGTGCCAGCAGCTTAGCCACCTCGGACAGCCCAGGCTACGAGCAGTACTTC. It codes for CASSLATSDSPGYEQYF.

DNA of the CDR3: TGTGCCAGCAGCCAACCCCGGATAAAGCAGAGGGGGTACAATGAGCAGTTCTTC. Its translation is CASSQPRIKQRGYNEQFF. This chain links TRBV4-2 with TRBJ2-1, with D maybe TRBD1 (6 bases). Trimming took off 2 bases at V and 4 bases at J, with 21 bases between the two ends. This CDR3 has 18 amino acids. CDR1 and CDR2 (germline): LGHNA, YNFKEQ.

Here the CDR3 DNA reads TGTGCCAGCAGTTTCGGGAAGGGGGCCAACGTCCTGACTTTC. Its translation: CASSFGKGANVLTF. This chain connects TRBV27 to TRBJ2-6; D perhaps matches TRBD2 (5 bases). The CDR3 totals 14 residues. Germline loops: CDR1 MNHEY, CDR2 SMNVEV (reference sequence). With 3 bases removed from V and 4 bases from J, the gap between germline ends came to 7 bases.

V usage is TRBV5-4 and J usage is TRBJ2-5, with TRBD1 as a possible D gene (5 bases). Trimming removed 0 bases from V and 4 bases from J, with 10 bases in between. This CDR3 is 14 amino acids long. Germline-derived CDR1 and CDR2 are SGHNT and YYREEE (reference sequence). The CDR3 is CASSLAGRAETQYF. CDR3 nucleotides: TGTGCCAGCAGCTTGGCCGGCAGGGCAGAGACCCAGTACTTC.

A word on this clone: Its ends do not fully match the called genes, so a read error is possible. The sample carries other DNA sequences with the same CDR3. The chain recombines TRBV4-1 with TRBJ1-6, with D unresolved. There are 16 residues in the CDR3. Germline V gives CDR1 MGHRA, CDR2 YSYEKL. CDR3 nucleotides: TGCGCCAGCAGCCAAGTATGGAGAGCGTTTAATTCCCCCCTCCACTTT. Translated, it gives CASSQVWRAFNSPLHF.

The gene calls are TRBV6-5 and TRBJ1-2, with a weak D call TRBD1 (5 bases). Germline V gene data show CDR1 as MNHEY and CDR2 as SVGAGI. Trimming removed 4 bases at V and 4 bases at J, with 10 bases between. CDR3 size: 13 residues. The CDR3 reads CASSSGTFYGYTF. CDR3 nucleotide sequence: TGTGCCAGCAGTTCAGGGACTTTCTATGGCTACACCTTC.

In this sample, this clone turned up a few times. The rearrangement uses TRBV28 and TRBJ2-5; no clear D gene. The length of the CDR3 is 13 residues. V lost 1 base and J 5 bases, leaving 8 bases between the germline ends. CDR1 and CDR2 from the germline V gene are MDHEN and SYDVKM. Here the CDR3 reads CASSLYPRETQYF. The CDR3 DNA reads as TGTGCCAGCAGTTTATACCCCCGGGAGACCCAGTACTTC.

This clone was counted once. CDR3 protein: CASSRGDSYNEQFF. The DNA of the CDR3 is TGTGCCAGCAGCAGAGGGGACAGCTACAATGAGCAGTTCTTC. The chain links TRBV9 to TRBJ2-1, with 7 bases lining up with TRBD1. The CDR3 has 14 residues. Trimming took 4 bases from V and 3 from J; bases not matched to a gene: 4. Looked up from germline, CDR1 is SGDLS and CDR2 is YYNGEE.

V usage is TRBV5-4 and J usage is TRBJ2-3; 11 positions match TRBD2. Germline assignment: CDR1 SGHNT and CDR2 YYREEE (reference sequence). The V segment lost 4 bases and the J segment 5 bases; nucleotides outside the gene matches: 18. The CDR3 is 19 amino acids. The CDR3 coding sequence is TGTGCCAGCAGCGAGGGACTAGCGGTCACCGAACAGGGGGGAGATACGCAGTATTTT. Amino acids: CASSEGLAVTEQGGDTQYF.

This clone was detected once. The chain recombines TRBV6-1 with TRBJ2-1; 16 bases map to TRBD2. This CDR3 has 15 residues. The germline V gene has CDR1 MNHNS and CDR2 SASEGT. J was trimmed by 13 bases and V by 6 bases; bases with no gene match: 9. CDR3 in amino acids: CASRGTSGRGRSQFF. In nucleotides, the CDR3 is TGTGCCAGCAGGGGGACTAGCGGGAGGGGTCGTAGCCAGTTCTTC.

The chain couples TRBV6-6 to TRBJ1-4; D remains unclear. This CDR3 has 15 residues. Trimming cost V 10 bases and J 8 bases, with 23 bases left between them. CDR1 and CDR2 (germline): MNHNY, SVGAGI (reference sequence). The CDR3 is CATSETLAGYEKLFF. Written as DNA, the CDR3 is TGTGCCACCTCCGAAACCTTGGCGGGGTACGAAAAACTGTTTTTT.

The chain uses TRBV2 and TRBJ2-1; TRBD1 matches at 11 bases. Losses at the gene ends were 6 bases for V and 6 bases for J; bases not matched to a gene: 7. The germline V gene encodes CDR1 SNHLY and CDR2 FYNNEI. The CDR3 covers 15 residues. In DNA, the CDR3 is TGTGCCAGCAGCATACCGGGACAGGGGGTCAATGAGCAGTTCTTC. Translation: CASSIPGQGVNEQFF. The whole variable domain, remainder taken from reference TRBV2 and TRBJ2-1, is EPEVTQTPSHQVTQMGQEVILRCVPISNHLYFYWYRQILGQKVEFLVSFYNNEISEKSEIFDDQFSVERPDGSNFTLKIRSTKLEDSAMYFCASSIPGQGVNEQFFGPGTRLTVL.

This sequence joins TRBV30 and TRBJ2-1; the match to TRBD2 covers 11 bases. The V segment lost 4 bases and the J segment 9 bases; nucleotides outside the gene matches: 17. The germline V gene has CDR1 GTSNPN and CDR2 SVGIG (reference sequence). The CDR3 is 17 residues long. The CDR3 spells CAWITLGLAGPRAEQFF. CDR3 nucleotides: TGTGCCTGGATCACCCTTGGACTAGCGGGTCCGCGTGCTGAGCAGTTCTTC.

The rearrangement joins TRBV9 to TRBJ2-6; D may be TRBD1 (6 bases). Per germline, CDR1 SGDLS and CDR2 YYNGEE. This CDR3 comprises 16 residues. Trimming pared 3 bases from V and 4 bases from J, leaving 14 bases between. CDR3 in DNA: TGTGCCAGCAGCGGACAACAGGGTTCAGGGGCCAACGTCCTGACTTTC. Translation gives CASSGQQGSGANVLTF.

This clone came up a few times. The chain uses TRBV2 and TRBJ2-7; 7 bases are a match to TRBD1. V gave up 6 bases and J gave up 2 bases; unmatched junction bases: 10. Germline values: CDR1 SNHLY, CDR2 FYNNEI. This CDR3 spans 15 amino acids. DNA for the CDR3: TGTGCCAGCAGCCCCGGGACGACAGGGACCTACGAGCAGTACTTC. The encoded protein is CASSPGTTGTYEQYF.

The rearrangement links TRBV2 to TRBJ2-3, with 8 positions matching TRBD2. In germline, CDR1 is SNHLY, CDR2 FYNNEI. V was clipped by 6 bases and J by 5 bases; unmatched bases: 13. The CDR3 spans 16 residues. The CDR3 sequence is CASSAALAGIRDTQYF. The CDR3 nucleotides are TGTGCCAGCAGCGCGGCTTTAGCGGGGATAAGAGATACGCAGTATTTT.

This chain connects TRBV4-3 to TRBJ2-2; 7 positions agree with TRBD2. The germline V gene has CDR1 LGHNA and CDR2 YSLEER. The junction had 1 base not matched to a gene; V was cut back by 0 bases and J by 3 bases. CDR3 size: 15 residues. CDR3 nucleotide sequence: TGCGCCAGCAGCCAAGAGGCGGGGGACACCGGGGAGCTGTTTTTT. Amino acid sequence: CASSQEAGDTGELFF.

The chain uses TRBV7-6 and TRBJ1-2; maybe TRBD1 (6 bases). The V gene lost 4 bases and the J gene lost 3 bases, with 15 bases spanning the gap. Germline CDR1 is SGHVS and CDR2 is FNYEAQ. The CDR3 has 15 residues. CDR3 in amino acids: CASSSRLRGHYGYTF. The CDR3 DNA reads TGTGCCAGCAGCTCCCGGCTCAGGGGACACTATGGCTACACCTTC.

The chain is built from TRBV28 and TRBJ1-5, with 8 bases aligning to TRBD1. The V segment lost 3 bases and the J segment 4 bases; nucleotides outside the gene matches: 11. Germline V gives CDR1 MDHEN, CDR2 SYDVKM. The CDR3 sequence is 17 residues long. The DNA of the CDR3 is TGTGCCAGCAGTTTTAATCGGACGACAGGGGCAAATCAGCCCCAGCATTTT. Protein: CASSFNRTTGANQPQHF.

The rearrangement joins TRBV4-1 to TRBJ2-5; 10 nucleotides line up with TRBD1. The V gene end was trimmed by 2 bases and the J gene end by 5 bases; junction bases not matched to a gene: 8. Germline V CDR1 and CDR2: MGHRA, YSYEKL. CDR3 size: 16 residues. DNA of the CDR3: TGCGCCAGCAGCCAATGGGAAGGACAGGGGGAGGAGACCCAGTACTTC. This sequence encodes CASSQWEGQGEETQYF.

The chain couples TRBV7-8 to TRBJ1-6; a weak D match, TRBD1 (5 bases). Trimming cost V 5 bases and J 7 bases, with 12 bases left between them. In germline, CDR1 is SGHVS, CDR2 FQNEAQ. CDR3 length: 14 amino acids. The CDR3, as DNA: TGTGCCAGCAGCCCCACTCGGGGGAATTCACCCCTCCACTTT. Translation: CASSPTRGNSPLHF.

This clone was counted a few times. The V call is TRBV28, the J call TRBJ1-5, with D tentatively TRBD1 (5 bases). The CDR3 extends over 14 amino acids. Trimming left V 3 bases short and J 4 bases short, with 10 bases between. Germline V CDR1 and CDR2: MDHEN, SYDVKM. The CDR3 nucleotides read TGTGCCAGCAGTTTCGGACGGGGGAATCAGCCCCAGCATTTT. Translating gives CASSFGRGNQPQHF.

The chain recombines TRBV15 with TRBJ2-1, with TRBD2 as a possible D gene (5 bases). Germline values: CDR1 LNHNV, CDR2 YYDKDF (reference sequence). This CDR3 spans 15 amino acids. V was pared by 5 bases and J by 5 bases, with 16 bases between. This CDR3 is CATSRPGGSNNEQFF. CDR3 coding DNA: TGTGCCACCAGCCGTCCCGGAGGCTCAAACAATGAGCAGTTCTTC. Full variable domain (rest looked up from reference TRBV15 and TRBJ2-1): DAMVIQNPRYQVTQFGKPVTLSCSQTLNHNVMYWYQQKSSQAPKLLFHYYDKDFNNEADTPDNFQSRRPNTSFCFLDIRSPGLGDTAMYLCATSRPGGSNNEQFFGPGTRLTVL.

The chain joins TRBV7-9 to TRBJ1-1, with 8 bases matching TRBD1. There are 15 residues in the CDR3. J was trimmed by 1 base and V by 5 bases; bases with no gene match: 6. Germline V CDR1 and CDR2: SEHNR, FQNEAQ (reference sequence). CDR3 DNA: TGTGCCAGCAGCGCGACAGGGGAGTGGAACACTGAAGCTTTCTTT. Translating it yields CASSATGEWNTEAFF.

This clone was found a few times. The chain couples TRBV7-6 to TRBJ2-3; unclear D gene. CDR1 and CDR2 (germline): SGHVS, FNYEAQ. The CDR3 totals 12 residues. Between the trimmed V and J ends, which lost 4 bases and 5 bases, there was a span of 7 bases. The DNA of the CDR3 is TGTGCCAGCAGCTCAGGTGTAGATACGCAGTATTTT. Translation: CASSSGVDTQYF. The full variable domain, completed using reference TRBV7-6 and TRBJ2-3, is GAGVSQSPRYKVTKRGQDVALRCDPISGHVSLYWYRQALGQGPEFLTYFNYEAQQDKSGLPNDRFSAERPEGSISTLTIQRTEQRDSAMYRCASSSGVDTQYFGPGTRLTVL.

The genes are TRBV19 and TRBJ2-5; TRBD2 is a possible D gene (5 bases). This CDR3 has 17 residues. The V and J ends lost 5 bases and 5 bases respectively, with 24 bases between them. Germline lookup yields CDR1 LNHDA and CDR2 SQIVND (reference sequence). CDR3: CASSQKVQRRPEETQYF. For the CDR3, the DNA is TGTGCCAGTAGTCAAAAGGTCCAGCGGCGCCCAGAGGAGACCCAGTACTTC.

The chain couples TRBV27 to TRBJ1-5, with no clear D. V lost 9 bases to trimming and J lost 0 bases, with 12 bases between them. Germline-derived CDR1 and CDR2 are MNHEY and SMNVEV (reference sequence). The CDR3 has 14 amino acids. This chain's CDR3 is CASQDSYSNQPQHF. In nucleotides, the CDR3 is TGTGCCAGTCAGGATTCCTATAGCAATCAGCCCCAGCATTTT.

This chain joins TRBV5-6 and TRBJ1-5, with 7 bases identical to TRBD1. The CDR3 contains 17 residues. After removal of 0 bases from V and 2 bases from J, the junction contained 8 bases not matched to a gene. Germline V gives CDR1 SGHDT, CDR2 YYEEEE. The CDR3 sequence is CASSLGTGEYGNQPQHF. CDR3 sequence (DNA): TGTGCCAGCAGCTTGGGCACAGGGGAGTATGGCAATCAGCCCCAGCATTTT. The variable domain in full, completed from reference TRBV5-6 and TRBJ1-5, reads DAGVTQSPTHLIKTRGQQVTLRCSPKSGHDTVSWYQQALGQGPQFIFQYYEEEERQRGNFPDRFSGHQFPNYSSELNVNALLLGDSALYLCASSLGTGEYGNQPQHFGDGTRLSIL.

This sequence joins TRBV28 and TRBJ2-1; 10 bases line up with TRBD2. V was pared by 4 bases and J by 7 bases, with 10 bases of the junction left unmatched. Germline CDR1 is MDHEN and CDR2 is SYDVKM. CDR3 length equals 16 residues. DNA for the CDR3: TGTGCCAGCAGTTCACACCCAGCGGGGGGGCCAAATGAGCAGTTCTTC. This encodes CASSSHPAGGPNEQFF.

The rearrangement joins TRBV6-6 to TRBJ1-5; 8 bases map to TRBD1. From germline, CDR1 is MNHNY and CDR2 SVGAGI (reference sequence). The CDR3 runs 13 residues. With V trimmed by 4 bases and J by 6 bases, 2 bases remained unmatched. CDR3 region: CASSSTGGQPQHF. The CDR3 DNA is TGTGCCAGCAGTTCTACAGGGGGTCAGCCCCAGCATTTT.